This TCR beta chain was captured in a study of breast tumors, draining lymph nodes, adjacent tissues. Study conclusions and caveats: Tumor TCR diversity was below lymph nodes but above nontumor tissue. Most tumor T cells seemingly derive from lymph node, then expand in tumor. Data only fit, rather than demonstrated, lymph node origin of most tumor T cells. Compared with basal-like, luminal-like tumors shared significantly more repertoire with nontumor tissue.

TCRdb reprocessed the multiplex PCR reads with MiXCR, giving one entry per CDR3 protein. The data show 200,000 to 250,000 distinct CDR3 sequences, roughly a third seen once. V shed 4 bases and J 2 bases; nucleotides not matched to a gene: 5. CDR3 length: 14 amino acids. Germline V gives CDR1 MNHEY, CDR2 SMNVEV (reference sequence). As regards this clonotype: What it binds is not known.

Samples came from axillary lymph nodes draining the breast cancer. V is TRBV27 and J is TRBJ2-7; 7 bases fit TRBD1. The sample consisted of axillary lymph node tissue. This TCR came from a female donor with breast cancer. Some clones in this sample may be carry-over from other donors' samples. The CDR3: CASSSSGTAYEQYF. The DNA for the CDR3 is TGTGCCAGCAGTTCATCCGGGACAGCCTACGAGCAGTACTTC.